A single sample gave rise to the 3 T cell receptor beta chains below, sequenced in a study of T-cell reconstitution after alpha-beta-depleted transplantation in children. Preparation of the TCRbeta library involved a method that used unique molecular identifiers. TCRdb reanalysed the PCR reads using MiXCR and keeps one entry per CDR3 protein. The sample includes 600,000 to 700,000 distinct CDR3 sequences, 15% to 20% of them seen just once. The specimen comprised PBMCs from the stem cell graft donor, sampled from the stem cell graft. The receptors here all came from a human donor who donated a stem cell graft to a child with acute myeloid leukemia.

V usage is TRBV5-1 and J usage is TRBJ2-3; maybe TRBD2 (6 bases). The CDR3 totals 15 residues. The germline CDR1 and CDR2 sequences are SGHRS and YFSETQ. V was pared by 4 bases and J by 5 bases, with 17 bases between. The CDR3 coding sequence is TGCGCCAGCAGCCCCGTGCCGGGACTTAGAGATACGCAGTATTTT. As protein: CASSPVPGLRDTQYF.

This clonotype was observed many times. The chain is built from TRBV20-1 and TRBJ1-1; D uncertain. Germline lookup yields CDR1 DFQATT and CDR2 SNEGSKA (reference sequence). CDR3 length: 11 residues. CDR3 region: CIGQSGTEAFF. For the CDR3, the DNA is TGCATCGGGCAGAGTGGCACTGAAGCTTTCTTT.

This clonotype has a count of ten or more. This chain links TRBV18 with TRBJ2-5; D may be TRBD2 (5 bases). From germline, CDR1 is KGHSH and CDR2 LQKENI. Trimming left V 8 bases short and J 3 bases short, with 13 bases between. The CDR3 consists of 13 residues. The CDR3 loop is CASSPRGEETQYF. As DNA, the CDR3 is TGTGCCAGCAGCCCCCGGGGTGAAGAGACCCAGTACTTC.